This paragraph reports one T cell receptor beta chain. Per the germline V gene, CDR1 is MNHEY and CDR2 is SVGAGI. The CDR3 runs to 13 residues. The trim removed 10 bases at V and 6 bases at J, leaving 12 bases unmatched. This record belongs to a study of blood T cell repertoires in COVID-19. In the study overall: Collection of acute and convalescent COVID-19 samples took place in the United States, Italy and Spain.

Clones were read by immunoSEQ multiplex PCR, and TCRdb kept only the in-frame ones, dropping some. The sample includes 300,000 to 500,000 clones, roughly 90% seen only once; the top ten take 0.95% to 1%. Participants' own reports of clinical history determined their cohort assignment. The specimen sequenced was PBMCs or T cells enriched from blood (not recorded which). This chain links TRBV6-5 with TRBJ2-7; 7 bases are a match to TRBD1. This clonotype was sampled from a woman aged 25-40 years with acute COVID-19. The CDR3 DNA follows: TGTGCCACCACACAGGGGATTATAACCGAGCAGTACTTC. Protein sequence: CATTQGIITEQYF.